The 9 T cell receptor beta chains presented below share a single source sample, sequenced in a study of CD8+CD57+ T cells in acquired aplastic anemia. For CDR3 and TCR beta VDJ profiling, genomic DNA was the template used. TCRdb called the reads again in MiXCR, with one record for every CDR3 protein. The profile shows over 35,000 distinct CDR3 sequences, approximately 67% of them singletons. Material: sorted CD4+, CD8+, or CD8+CD57+ T cells (not recorded which) from PBMCs. These receptor sequences come from a human donor in good health, serving as a control.

This clonotype has a handful of counts. The genes are TRBV7-6 and TRBJ2-1; the match to TRBD1 covers 9 bases. CDR3 size: 14 residues. The germline gives CDR1 SGHVS, CDR2 FNYEAQ. Losses at the gene ends were 5 bases for V and 9 bases for J; bases not matched to a gene: 8. CDR3 coding DNA: TGTGCCAGCAGCCCCGGCGACAGGGGGATTGAGCAGTTCTTC. The encoded protein is CASSPGDRGIEQFF.

The V call is TRBV19, the J call TRBJ2-7; D is unclear. The CDR3 spans 14 residues. The V gene lost 3 bases and the J gene lost 0 bases, with 9 bases spanning the gap. The germline CDR1 and CDR2 sequences are LNHDA and SQIVND (reference sequence). CDR3 sequence: CASSMRPGSYEQYF. CDR3 DNA sequence: TGTGCCAGTAGTATGCGGCCAGGCTCCTACGAGCAGTACTTC.

This clonotype has a count of ten or more. The V call is TRBV4-2, the J call TRBJ1-3; D perhaps matches TRBD1 (6 bases). CDR1 is LGHNA, CDR2 YNFKEQ, per germline. Trimming removed 8 bases from V and 2 bases from J, with 10 bases in between. CDR3 length equals 13 residues. The chain's CDR3 is CASGGGAGNTIYF. For the CDR3, the DNA is TGTGCCAGCGGGGGGGGCGCTGGAAACACCATATATTTT.

The rearrangement links TRBV25-1 to TRBJ1-2, with D possibly being TRBD1 (6 bases). V lost 10 bases, J lost 1 base, and 22 bases lay in between. The CDR3 runs to 16 residues. Germline V gene data show CDR1 as MGHDK and CDR2 as SYGVNS. Written as DNA, the CDR3 is TGTGCCACTTCGATGGGGGGGCTAGGGATTAACTATGGCTACACCTTC. Its translation: CATSMGGLGINYGYTF.

The chain couples TRBV7-6 to TRBJ1-1, with a tentative D call TRBD1 (5 bases). Per the germline V gene, CDR1 is SGHVS and CDR2 is FNYEAQ. The CDR3 consists of 14 residues. V dropped 5 bases and J dropped 2 bases, with 12 bases sitting between them. In DNA form, the CDR3 reads TGTGCCAGCAGCCCATGGGGGGGAAACACTGAAGCTTTCTTT. This translates into CASSPWGGNTEAFF.

This rearrangement joins TRBV10-3 to TRBJ1-5; D call uncertain. The length of the CDR3 is 12 residues. The germline V and J ends were trimmed by 4 bases and 7 bases, with 8 bases remaining between them. Germline V gene data show CDR1 as ENHRY and CDR2 as SYGVKD. The CDR3 region has the DNA TGTGCCATCAGTGGAGGAGGGCAGCCCCAGCATTTT. This codes for CAISGGGQPQHF.

Details on this clonotype: The junction departs from germline at one end; a sequencing error may be responsible. The CDR3 loop reads CATSRDRGTDTQCF. The CDR3 DNA reads as TGTGCCACCAGCAGAGACAGGGGCACAGATACGCAGTGTTTT. This chain connects TRBV15 to TRBJ2-3; a weak D match, TRBD1 (6 bases). Germline CDR1 and CDR2: LNHNV and YYDKDF (reference sequence). CDR3 length: 14 residues.

A few counts support this clonotype. The chain carries TRBV7-8 and TRBJ2-1, with a tentative D call TRBD2 (5 bases). Germline V gene sequence: CDR1 SGHVS, CDR2 FQNEAQ. The CDR3 consists of 13 residues. The V end lost 4 bases, the J end lost 13 bases, and 17 bases lay between the germline ends. CDR3 amino acids: CASSSGVTGGQFF. In DNA, the CDR3 is TGTGCCAGCAGCTCCGGGGTTACGGGTGGACAGTTCTTC.

By sample share, this clonotype is medium-sized. The chain is built from TRBV7-2 and TRBJ2-3; no firm D call. V was cut by 2 bases and J by 6 bases, with 3 bases left in between. The CDR3 runs to 11 residues. Per germline, CDR1 SGHTA and CDR2 FQGNSA. The CDR3 protein is CASSLIDTQYF. Here the CDR3 DNA reads TGTGCCAGCAGCTTAATTGATACGCAGTATTTT.